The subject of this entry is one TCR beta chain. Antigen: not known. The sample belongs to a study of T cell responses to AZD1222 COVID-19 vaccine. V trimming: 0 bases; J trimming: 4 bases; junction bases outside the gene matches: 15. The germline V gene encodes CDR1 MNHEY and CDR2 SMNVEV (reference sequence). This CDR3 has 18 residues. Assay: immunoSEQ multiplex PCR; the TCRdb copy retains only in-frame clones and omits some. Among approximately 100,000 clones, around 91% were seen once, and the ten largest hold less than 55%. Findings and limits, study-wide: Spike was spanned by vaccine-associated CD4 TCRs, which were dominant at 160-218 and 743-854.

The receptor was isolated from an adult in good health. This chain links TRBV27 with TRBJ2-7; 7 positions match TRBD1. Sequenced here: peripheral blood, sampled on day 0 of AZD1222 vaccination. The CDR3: CASSLSGLDRVIRYEQYF. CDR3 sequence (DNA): TGTGCCAGCAGTTTATCGGGCCTAGACAGGGTAATTAGGTACGAGCAGTACTTC.